The present entry profiles one T cell receptor (beta chain) with its context. Antigen unknown. This entry belongs to a study of T cells after yellow fever vaccination. Findings and limits, study-wide: The booster saw the reappearance of most primary-vaccination clones (roughly 96% CD4, about 85% CD8).

Per germline, CDR1 SGHTA and CDR2 FQGNSA. V was pared by 2 bases and J by 9 bases, with 11 bases between. This CDR3 has 14 residues. Using its own MiXCR run on the 5' RACE reads, TCRdb lists one record per CDR3 protein. Of around 300,000 distinct CDR3 sequences in the sample, approximately 4% are singletons; the top ten hold roughly 19%. This TCR derives from a man between 18 and 29 years old who received the YFV17D yellow fever vaccine. The sample here was PBMCs, taken 15 days after the yellow fever booster vaccination. The rearrangement uses TRBV7-2 and TRBJ1-6; the D is unclear. This chain's CDR3 is CASSLNSGSSPLHF. CDR3 DNA sequence: TGTGCCAGCAGCTTAAATTCCGGCAGTTCACCCCTCCACTTT.